Listed here are 21 T cell receptor beta chains from one sample, sequenced in a study of CD8+CD57+ T cells in acquired aplastic anemia. TCR beta VDJ and CDR3 profiling used genomic DNA as template. MiXCR, run by TCRdb on the reads, gives a single entry per CDR3 protein. The data contain approximately 260,000 distinct CDR3 sequences, roughly 82% of them singletons. CD8+CD57+ cell expansion had been shown by flow cytometry in patients chosen for sequencing. The sequencing sample was made of sorted CD4+, CD8+, or CD8+CD57+ T cells (not recorded which) from PBMCs. The receptors originated from a human donor with aplastic anemia.

This chain uses TRBV7-9 with TRBJ1-6, with TRBD1 matching 8 bases. CDR3 length: 13 amino acids. Trimming cost V 1 base and J 15 bases; bases outside gene matches: 5. The germline CDR1 and CDR2 sequences are SEHNR and FQNEAQ (reference sequence). The CDR3 reads CASSLEGQVYLHF. In nucleotides, the CDR3 is TGTGCCAGCAGCTTAGAGGGACAGGTATACCTCCACTTT. Complete variable domain (other parts from reference TRBV7-9 and TRBJ1-6): DTGVSQNPRHKITKRGQNVTFRCDPISEHNRLYWYRQTLGQGPEFLTYFQNEAQLEKSRLLSDRFSAERPKGSFSTLEIQRTEQGDSAMYLCASSLEGQVYLHFGNGTRLTVT.

The rearrangement links TRBV7-8 to TRBJ2-3; TRBD2 might be the D (5 bases). CDR3 length equals 15 residues. Germline assignment: CDR1 SGHVS and CDR2 FQNEAQ. Trimming pared 3 bases from V and 15 bases from J, leaving 25 bases between. CDR3: CASSFHPDGIALHYF. The CDR3 region has the DNA TGTGCCAGCAGCTTTCATCCAGACGGGATAGCCCTTCACTATTTT.

This clonotype showed up just once. The chain carries TRBV7-3 and TRBJ1-1, with 9 nucleotides matching TRBD1. CDR1 is SGHTA and CDR2 is FQGTGA in the germline V gene. The CDR3 totals 15 residues. J lost 14 bases, V lost 4 bases, and 17 bases had no gene match. CDR3 protein: CASSSGTGTNYGYFF. CDR3 DNA: TGTGCCAGCAGCTCGGGGACAGGGACTAACTATGGCTACTTCTTT.

The chain combines TRBV7-8 with TRBJ1-2; unclear D gene. CDR1 is SGHVS, CDR2 FQNEAQ, per germline. The V and J ends lost 3 bases and 13 bases respectively, with 24 bases between them. The CDR3 totals 15 residues. The CDR3 DNA follows: TGTGCCAGCAGCTTGAATCCAGGCGGCACAGCCCTTTCCACCTTC. It translates to CASSLNPGGTALSTF.

The rearrangement links TRBV9 to TRBJ2-1; the D gene is possibly TRBD2 (6 bases). Germline CDR1 is SGDLS and CDR2 is YYNGEE. V lost 0 bases and J 7 bases, leaving 11 bases between the germline ends. CDR3 length equals 14 residues. The CDR3 DNA follows: TGTGCCAGCAGCGTAGGGTCAGGAGGGAATGAGCAGTTCTTC. This codes for CASSVGSGGNEQFF.

This clonotype was found many times. The chain links TRBV12-3 or TRBV12-4 to TRBJ1-4, with TRBD1 identical over 8 bases. Trimming removed 5 bases from V and 8 bases from J; junction bases left unmatched: 7. This CDR3 comprises 14 residues. CDR3 in amino acids: CASSPDRAVEKLFF. The CDR3 DNA is TGTGCCAGCAGTCCGGACAGGGCAGTAGAAAAACTGTTTTTT.

The chain couples TRBV11-3 to TRBJ2-5; no reliable D call. Germline loops: CDR1 SGHNT, CDR2 YENEEA. Trimming stripped 0 bases from V and 2 bases from J, with 7 bases between. The CDR3 is made up of 14 amino acids. CDR3 nucleotide sequence: TGTGCCAGCAGCTTAGACCTCGCACAAGAGACCCAGTACTTC. This translates into CASSLDLAQETQYF.

On this clonotype itself: The junction departs from germline at one end; a sequencing error may be responsible. This chain uses TRBV7-9 with TRBJ2-3; D tentatively fits TRBD1 or TRBD2 (5 bases each). CDR3 size: 15 residues. Germline-derived CDR1 and CDR2 are SEHNR and FQNEAQ (reference sequence). CDR3 DNA sequence: TGTGCCAGCAGCTTAGCGGATGGCTTCGGGGCTACGCGGTATTTT. This codes for CASSLADGFGATRYF.

This chain uses TRBV20-1 with TRBJ2-3; perhaps TRBD1 as D (5 bases). The V end was cut by 4 bases, the J end by 3 bases, with 17 bases between. This CDR3 comprises 15 residues. Germline CDR1 and CDR2: DFQATT and SNEGSKA (reference sequence). This CDR3 is CSATDANRQTDTQYF. CDR3 DNA: TGCAGTGCTACAGATGCCAACAGGCAAACAGATACGCAGTATTTT.

As regards this clonotype: The germline gene is not matched at one end of the junction; a read error may be the cause. The gene calls are TRBV7-9 and TRBJ1-2; D unclear. The CDR3 consists of 15 residues. CDR1 is SEHNR and CDR2 is FQNEAQ in the germline V gene (reference sequence). The CDR3 loop is CAISLAGGADSEYTF. The CDR3 coding sequence is TGTGCCATCAGCTTAGCGGGAGGCGCCGATTCTGAGTATACCTTC.

CDR3 sequence (DNA): TGTGCCAGCGGCGGCCGGGGCACAGCTTCGCAGCAGTACTTC. As protein: CASGGRGTASQQYF. This rearrangement joins TRBV2 to TRBJ2-7, with D perhaps matching TRBD1 or TRBD2 (5 bases each). The ends were cut back, 8 bases at V and 8 bases at J, with 22 bases in the middle. CDR3 size: 14 residues. Germline V gives CDR1 SNHLY, CDR2 FYNNEI.

The chain has TRBV5-4 and TRBJ2-7, with TRBD1 matching 7 bases. Germline CDR1 reads SGHNT; CDR2 reads YYREEE (reference sequence). The V gene end was trimmed by 2 bases and the J gene end by 1 base; junction bases not matched to a gene: 15. The CDR3 contains 18 residues. DNA of the CDR3: TGTGCCAGCAGCTTTAATCGCGACGGGACAGCCCTTTCCTACGAGCAGTACGTC. It yields the protein CASSFNRDGTALSYEQYV.

For this clonotype: Germline and junction disagree at one end, which may indicate a read error. This sequence joins TRBV7-2 and TRBJ2-3; the match to TRBD2 covers 8 bases. Germline CDR1 is SGHTA and CDR2 is FQGNSA. The length of the CDR3 is 14 residues. The CDR3 here is CASSFAGGPDTLYF. Written as DNA, the CDR3 is TGTGCCAGCAGCTTTGCGGGAGGCCCCGATACGCTGTACTTT. The whole variable domain, remainder taken from reference TRBV7-2 and TRBJ2-3, is GAGVSQSPSNKVTEKGKDVELRCDPISGHTALYWYRQSLGQGLEFLIYFQGNSAPDKSGLPSDRFSAERTGGSVSTLTIQRTQQEDSAVYLCASSFAGGPDTLYFGPGTRLTVL.

This clonotype occurred a few times. The chain couples TRBV7-2 to TRBJ2-7; TRBD1 is a possible D gene (5 bases). V lost 5 bases and J 6 bases, leaving 14 bases between the germline ends. Germline lookup yields CDR1 SGHTA and CDR2 FQGNSA. The CDR3 is 13 amino acids. The CDR3 protein is CASSRRDLGEQYF. The CDR3 DNA sequence: TGTGCCAGCAGCCGCAGGGATCTCGGCGAGCAGTACTTC. Full variable domain (rest looked up from reference TRBV7-2 and TRBJ2-7): GAGVSQSPSNKVTEKGKDVELRCDPISGHTALYWYRQSLGQGLEFLIYFQGNSAPDKSGLPSDRFSAERTGGSVSTLTIQRTQQEDSAVYLCASSRRDLGEQYFGPGTRLTVT.

Note on this clonotype: A junction boundary mismatches the germline segment, possibly from a read error. The J gene is TRBJ2-3, the V gene TRBV5-1; D is undetermined. Germline CDR1 SGHRS, CDR2 YFSETQ. There are 14 residues in the CDR3. CDR3 sequence reads: CASSLARTNTTQYF. CDR3 sequence (DNA): TGCGCCAGCAGCTTAGCACGAACCAACACTACGCAGTATTTC.

This clonotype was detected a few times. The rearrangement joins TRBV9 to TRBJ1-1; tentative D call: TRBD1 (6 bases). V was clipped by 0 bases and J by 12 bases, with 21 bases between them. The germline gives CDR1 SGDLS, CDR2 YYNGEE. The CDR3 extends over 15 amino acids. The CDR3 DNA follows: TGTGCCAGCAGCGTAGAACTAGCGGGGGGCGATGAGCCTTTCTTT. Amino acid sequence: CASSVELAGGDEPFF. The full variable domain, with the rest looked up from reference TRBV9 and TRBJ1-1, is DSGVTQTPKHLITATGQRVTLRCSPRSGDLSVYWYQQSLDQGLQFLIQYYNGEERAKGNILERFSAQQFPDLHSELNLSSLELGDSALYFCASSVELAGGDEPFFGQGTRLTVV.

As concerns this clonotype: Mismatch with germline at one junction end may stem from a read error. The gene calls are TRBV2 and TRBJ1-5; D is unclear. This CDR3 is 14 amino acids long. Germline loops: CDR1 SNHLY, CDR2 FYNNEI. For the CDR3, the DNA is TGTGCCAGCAGGGATGCTTGTACCGATACGCCCCAGTTTTTT. This codes for CASRDACTDTPQFF.

The J gene is TRBJ1-1, the V gene TRBV9, with 7 bases identical to TRBD1. V gave up 0 bases and J gave up 11 bases; unmatched junction bases: 4. The CDR3 length is 12 residues. Germline V gene sequence: CDR1 SGDLS, CDR2 YYNGEE. CDR3 loop: CASSVEGGEAFF. The CDR3 DNA reads TGTGCCAGCAGCGTAGAAGGGGGCGAGGCTTTCTTT.

This clonotype was counted once. V usage is TRBV10-1 and J usage is TRBJ1-1; 7 bases map to TRBD1. CDR3 length: 14 residues. Trimming removed 4 bases from V and 1 base from J; junction bases left unmatched: 3. Germline V gene data show CDR1 as WNHNN and CDR2 as SYGVQD (reference sequence). In nucleotides, the CDR3 is TGCGCCAGCAGTGGGGACAGAAGGAACACTGAAGCTTTCTTT. Its protein product is CASSGDRRNTEAFF.

In this sample, this clonotype turned up once. Its ends do not fully match the called genes, so a read error is possible. The rearrangement links TRBV19 to TRBJ2-3; weak D call: TRBD1 (6 bases). The CDR3 has 15 residues. In germline, CDR1 is LNHDA, CDR2 SQIVND (reference sequence). The CDR3 DNA reads as TGTGCCAGTAGCGTAGGGGGACGGGGCACAGATACGCAGTATTTC. This codes for CASSVGGRGTDTQYF.

Remarks on this clonotype: The DNA is left out, because the CDR3 cannot be placed on it with certainty; the CDR3 is given as TCRdb lists it. The rearrangement links TRBV7-9 to TRBJ2-1; the D call TRBD2 from the table was never checked on the DNA. Germline V gene sequence: CDR1 SEHNR, CDR2 FQNEAQ (reference sequence). The CDR3 length is 16 residues, termini included. CDR3 region: CASGSRHSEEFFGQFF.